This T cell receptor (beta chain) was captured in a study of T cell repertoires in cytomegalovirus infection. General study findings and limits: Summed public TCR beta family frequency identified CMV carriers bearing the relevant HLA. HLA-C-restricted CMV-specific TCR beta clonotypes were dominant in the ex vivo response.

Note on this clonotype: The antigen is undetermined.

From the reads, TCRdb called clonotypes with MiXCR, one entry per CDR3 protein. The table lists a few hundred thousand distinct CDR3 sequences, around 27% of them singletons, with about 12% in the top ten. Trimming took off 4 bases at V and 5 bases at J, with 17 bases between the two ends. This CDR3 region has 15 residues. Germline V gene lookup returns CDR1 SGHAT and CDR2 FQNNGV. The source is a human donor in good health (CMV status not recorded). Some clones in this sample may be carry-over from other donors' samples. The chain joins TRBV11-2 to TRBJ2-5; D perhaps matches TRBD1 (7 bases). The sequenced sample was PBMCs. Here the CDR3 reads CASSSGETGWETQYF. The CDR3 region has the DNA TGTGCCAGCAGCTCGGGGGAGACAGGGTGGGAGACCCAGTACTTC.